The 9 T cell receptor beta chains presented below share a single source sample, sequenced in a study of immune characterization of retroperitoneal liposarcoma. TCRdb used MiXCR to reprocess the PCR reads, holding one entry per CDR3 protein. The table has approximately 9,600 distinct CDR3 sequences, around 30% seen once. Sequencing used tumor tissue. The receptors originated from a male donor with retroperitoneal liposarcoma.

V gene TRBV6-1 combines with J gene TRBJ1-5; TRBD1 might be the D (5 bases). Germline assignment: CDR1 MNHNS and CDR2 SASEGT. V was clipped by 6 bases and J by 0 bases, with 9 bases between them. The CDR3 contains 14 residues. Here the CDR3 DNA reads TGTGCCAGCAGGGGACGGAATAGCAATCAGCCCCAGCATTTT. It yields the protein CASRGRNSNQPQHF.

The chain links TRBV6-4 to TRBJ2-3, with TRBD2 matching over 10 bases. Trimming cost V 0 bases and J 4 bases; bases outside gene matches: 1. From germline, CDR1 is MRHNA and CDR2 SNTAGT. The CDR3 contains 15 residues. CDR3 DNA: TGTGCCAGCAGTGACTCTAGCGGGGGGCCAGATACGCAGTATTTT. Its translation is CASSDSSGGPDTQYF.

This clonotype was picked up many times. The chain joins TRBV11-2 to TRBJ2-1; 9 nucleotides agree with TRBD2. The V and J ends lost 3 bases and 13 bases, in that order; junction bases with no gene match: 16. This CDR3 has 16 residues. CDR1 is SGHAT, CDR2 FQNNGV, per germline. Written as DNA, the CDR3 is TGTGCCAGCAGCTTTGCAGTGCGGGGGGGCCGGGAGACCCAGTTCTTC. It encodes CASSFAVRGGRETQFF.

This clonotype came up once. The J gene is TRBJ2-1, the V gene TRBV7-6; 12 bases are a match to TRBD1. The CDR3 contains 17 residues. Germline CDR1 SGHVS, CDR2 FNYEAQ. Germline trimming cut 5 bases from V and 4 bases from J; bases unmatched to any gene: 9. The CDR3 loop reads CASSPRPGQGAYNEQFF. CDR3 DNA: TGTGCCAGCAGCCCAAGGCCGGGACAGGGGGCTTACAATGAGCAGTTCTTC.

This clonotype has a handful of counts. The chain joins TRBV7-2 to TRBJ2-1; 9 bases map to TRBD2. Trimming at V came to 5 bases and at J to 10 bases, leaving 15 bases not matched to a gene. Germline-derived CDR1 and CDR2 are SGHTA and FQGNSA. This CDR3 region has 16 residues. For the CDR3, the DNA is TGTGCCAGCAGCAAGAGTCGGGCGGGAGGGGAAGTCGAGCAGTTCTTC. This codes for CASSKSRAGGEVEQFF.

The sample holds many counts of this clonotype. The chain recombines TRBV12-3 or TRBV12-4 with TRBJ2-3; D possibly corresponds to TRBD2 (6 bases). The CDR3 runs to 17 residues. V lost 6 bases to trimming and J lost 0 bases, with 19 bases between them. DNA of the CDR3: TGTGCCAGCAGCCTCGGAGGGGTGGGGATTAGCACAGATACGCAGTATTTT. Translating it yields CASSLGGVGISTDTQYF.

In this sample, this clonotype turned up a few times. The rearrangement joins TRBV6-1 to TRBJ2-3; the match to TRBD2 covers 13 bases. The germline gives CDR1 MNHNS, CDR2 SASEGT. Unmatched junction bases numbered 16, after V lost 6 bases and J lost 7 bases. This CDR3 is 18 amino acids long. The CDR3 loop is CASSRPGTSGDVLNTQYF. In nucleotides, the CDR3 is TGTGCCAGCAGCCGCCCCGGGACTAGCGGGGACGTTCTGAATACGCAGTATTTT.

The sample holds many counts of this clonotype. The chain employs TRBV7-2 and TRBJ2-6, with D possibly called TRBD1 or TRBD2 (5 bases each). The germline V gene has CDR1 SGHTA and CDR2 FQGNSA. The CDR3 sequence is 15 residues long. V was clipped by 2 bases and J by 2 bases, with 7 bases between them. Here the CDR3 DNA reads TGTGCCAGCAGCTTACGGGGCCCTGGGGCCAACGTCCTGACTTTC. Translation: CASSLRGPGANVLTF.

In its sample, this clonotype is medium-sized. The chain uses TRBV7-9 and TRBJ2-7; D uncertain. CDR1 is SEHNR, CDR2 FQNEAQ, per germline (reference sequence). Trimming took off 10 bases at V and 3 bases at J, with 10 bases between the two ends. This CDR3 contains 11 residues. The CDR3: CATTSIYEQYF. The CDR3 nucleotides are TGTGCCACTACGTCCATCTACGAGCAGTACTTC.